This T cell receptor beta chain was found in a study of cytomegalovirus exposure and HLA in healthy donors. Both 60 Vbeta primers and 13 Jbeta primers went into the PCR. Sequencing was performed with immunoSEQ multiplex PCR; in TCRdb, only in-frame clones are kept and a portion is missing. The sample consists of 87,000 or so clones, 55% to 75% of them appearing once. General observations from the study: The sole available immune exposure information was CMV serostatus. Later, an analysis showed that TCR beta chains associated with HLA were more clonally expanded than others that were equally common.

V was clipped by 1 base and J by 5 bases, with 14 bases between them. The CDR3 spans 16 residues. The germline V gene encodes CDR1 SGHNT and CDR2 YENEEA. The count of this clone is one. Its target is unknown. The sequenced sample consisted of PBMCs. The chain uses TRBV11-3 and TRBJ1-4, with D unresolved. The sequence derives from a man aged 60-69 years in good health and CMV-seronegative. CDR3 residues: CASSLVSGFSNEKLFF. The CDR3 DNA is TGTGCCAGCAGCTTAGTCTCCGGGTTCTCCAATGAAAAACTGTTTTTT.